The 24 T cell receptor beta chains presented below share a single source sample, sequenced in a study of blood T cell repertoires in COVID-19. Sequencing used immunoSEQ multiplex PCR; TCRdb keeps in-frame clones, though not all of them. This table has fewer than 200,000 clones, more than 75% appearing once. The material sequenced was peripheral blood. These receptors were obtained from a man between 40 and 49 years old with active or convalescent COVID-19.

This clone appeared a few times. The genes are TRBV25-1 and TRBJ2-7, with 10 positions matching TRBD1. Per the germline V gene, CDR1 is MGHDK and CDR2 is SYGVNS. CDR3 size: 15 residues. The J segment lost 2 bases and the V segment lost 4 bases, leaving 5 bases of the junction unmatched. As DNA, the CDR3 is TGTGCCAGCAGTGCATCGGGACAGGGGACCTACGAGCAGTACTTC. Its protein is CASSASGQGTYEQYF.

Only one count was recorded for this clone. The rearrangement joins TRBV7-9 to TRBJ1-2; TRBD1 matches 11 bases. V dropped 4 bases and J dropped 4; count of bases not matched to a gene: 8. CDR1 SEHNR and CDR2 FQNEAQ come from the germline V gene (reference sequence). This CDR3 contains 16 residues. The DNA of the CDR3 is TGTGCCAGCAGCTACTTTGGGACAGGGGGTAGCTATGGCTACACCTTC. This codes for CASSYFGTGGSYGYTF.

The V call is TRBV25-1, the J call TRBJ1-2; TRBD1 matches 8 bases. Germline CDR1 MGHDK, CDR2 SYGVNS. The ends lost 3 bases at V and 6 bases at J; junction bases unmatched: 9. This CDR3 region has 15 residues. CDR3 nucleotide sequence: TGTGCCAGCAGTGATTTAGGGACAGGCTACAATGGCTACACCTTC. Its translation: CASSDLGTGYNGYTF.

The chain uses TRBV7-6 and TRBJ1-2, with 8 bases fitting TRBD1. V was clipped by 5 bases and J by 8 bases; unmatched bases: 13. This CDR3 spans 15 amino acids. Germline loops: CDR1 SGHVS, CDR2 FNYEAQ. The DNA of the CDR3 is TGTGCCAGCAGCCGAAAGCCTCAGGGGGCGGACGGCTACACCTTC. The encoded protein is CASSRKPQGADGYTF.

This chain connects TRBV19 to TRBJ2-7, with TRBD1 matching over 8 bases. V lost 3 bases and J lost 4; bases outside the gene matches: 14. The CDR3 is made up of 17 amino acids. Germline loops: CDR1 LNHDA, CDR2 SQIVND (reference sequence). CDR3 loop: CASSMEVSGRGLYEQYF. For the CDR3, the DNA is TGTGCCAGTAGTATGGAGGTCTCGGGCAGGGGGCTATACGAGCAGTACTTC.

The V gene is TRBV2, the J gene TRBJ2-5, with D unresolved. Germline assignment: CDR1 SNHLY and CDR2 FYNNEI. V was cut by 0 bases and J by 7 bases, with 6 bases left in between. The length of the CDR3 is 12 residues. In nucleotides, the CDR3 is TGTGCCAGCAGTGAAGCGGGCTCGACCCAGTACTTC. It translates to CASSEAGSTQYF.

V usage is TRBV2 and J usage is TRBJ1-1; possibly TRBD1 for D (5 bases). Germline V lookup: CDR1 SNHLY, CDR2 FYNNEI. V was cut by 5 bases and J by 5 bases, with 18 bases left in between. The CDR3 is 15 amino acids. This CDR3 is CASSTAYRQFTEAFF. The CDR3 nucleotides read TGTGCCAGCAGTACTGCTTACAGACAGTTTACTGAAGCTTTCTTT. Drawing the rest from reference TRBV2 and TRBJ1-1, the complete variable domain is EPEVTQTPSHQVTQMGQEVILRCVPISNHLYFYWYRQILGQKVEFLVSFYNNEISEKSEIFDDQFSVERPDGSNFTLKIRSTKLEDSAMYFCASSTAYRQFTEAFFGQGTRLTVV.

This clone was detected only a few times. The chain is built from TRBV19 and TRBJ1-5; D is perhaps TRBD1 (6 bases). The germline V gene has CDR1 LNHDA and CDR2 SQIVND (reference sequence). The CDR3 spans 14 residues. Trimming removed 7 bases from V and 3 bases from J, with 13 bases in between. In DNA, the CDR3 is TGTGCCAGTACTACGACAGGAAACAATCAGCCCCAGCATTTT. Amino acid sequence: CASTTTGNNQPQHF.

This chain uses TRBV7-9 with TRBJ1-2; the D gene is possibly TRBD1 (6 bases). Trimming stripped 5 bases from V and 8 bases from J, with 12 bases between. CDR1 and CDR2 (germline): SEHNR, FQNEAQ (reference sequence). The CDR3 extends over 12 amino acids. This CDR3 reads CASSRSGVGYTF. CDR3 DNA: TGTGCCAGCAGCCGCTCAGGGGTCGGCTACACCTTC.

The J gene is TRBJ2-2, the V gene TRBV28; TRBD1 might be the D (6 bases). Germline CDR1 and CDR2: MDHEN and SYDVKM. The V end lost 5 bases, the J end lost 5 bases, and 15 bases lay between the germline ends. The CDR3 is 15 amino acids. The chain's CDR3 is CASSDGQILTGELFF. The CDR3, as DNA: TGTGCCAGCAGTGACGGACAGATCCTGACCGGGGAGCTGTTTTTT.

The chain combines TRBV7-8 with TRBJ2-5; TRBD1 matches 10 bases. CDR1 SGHVS and CDR2 FQNEAQ come from the germline V gene. Germline trimming cut 0 bases from V and 4 bases from J; bases unmatched to any gene: 8. The CDR3 contains 17 residues. CDR3 bases: TGTGCCAGCAGCTTAGCGGGCCGGGACAGGGGTCGAGAGACCCAGTACTTC. Amino acids: CASSLAGRDRGRETQYF. Full variable domain (missing parts from reference TRBV7-8 and TRBJ2-5): GAGVSQSPRYKVAKRGQDVALRCDPISGHVSLFWYQQALGQGPEFLTYFQNEAQLDKSGLPSDRFFAERPEGSVSTLKIQRTQQEDSAVYLCASSLAGRDRGRETQYFGPGTRLLVL.

The chain recombines TRBV12-5 with TRBJ1-3; a weak D match, TRBD1 (6 bases). The V and J ends lost 0 bases and 5 bases respectively, with 14 bases between them. Germline V lookup: CDR1 LGHNT, CDR2 FRNRAP. The CDR3 covers 16 residues. The CDR3 loop reads CASGLVLYRARNTIYF. CDR3 DNA sequence: TGTGCTAGTGGTTTGGTACTATACAGGGCAAGAAACACCATATATTTT.

This chain links TRBV10-3 with TRBJ1-6; TRBD1 aligns across 7 bases. This CDR3 contains 16 residues. Germline trimming cut 5 bases from V and 3 bases from J; bases unmatched to any gene: 7. Germline V gene lookup returns CDR1 ENHRY and CDR2 SYGVKD. The CDR3 nucleotides read TGTGCCATCAGTTCCGGGACAGATGGCTATAATTCACCCCTCCACTTT. Amino acids: CAISSGTDGYNSPLHF.

The rearrangement joins TRBV28 to TRBJ1-2; D is possibly TRBD1 (5 bases). CDR1 is MDHEN and CDR2 is SYDVKM in the germline V gene. Trimming cost V 8 bases and J 7 bases, with 5 bases left between them. This CDR3 region has 9 residues. CDR3 DNA: TGTGCCAGCGGGGCTGGCTACACCTTC. Protein product: CASGAGYTF.

The V and J genes are TRBV30 and TRBJ2-3; 12 bases line up with TRBD1. CDR3 length: 15 residues. Germline-derived CDR1 and CDR2 are GTSNPN and SVGIG (reference sequence). V lost 0 bases to trimming and J lost 4 bases; unmatched junction nucleotides: 2. As DNA, the CDR3 is TGTGCCTGGAGTGTAGGGACAGGGGGCCCAGATACGCAGTATTTT. This gives the protein CAWSVGTGGPDTQYF.

The rearrangement joins TRBV2 to TRBJ1-6; D gene unclear. CDR1 SNHLY and CDR2 FYNNEI come from the germline V gene. The CDR3 length is 14 residues. V dropped 3 bases and J dropped 4 bases, with 7 bases sitting between them. CDR3 nucleotides: TGTGCCAGCAGTGAGTTGGCATATAATTCACCCCTCCACTTT. Its translation is CASSELAYNSPLHF. The entire variable domain, with the rest obtained from reference TRBV2 and TRBJ1-6, is as follows: EPEVTQTPSHQVTQMGQEVILRCVPISNHLYFYWYRQILGQKVEFLVSFYNNEISEKSEIFDDQFSVERPDGSNFTLKIRSTKLEDSAMYFCASSELAYNSPLHFGNGTRLTVT.

The chain combines TRBV4-1 with TRBJ1-1; D is ambiguous. With 0 bases removed from V and 6 bases from J, the gap between germline ends came to 17 bases. CDR3 length equals 16 residues. The germline gives CDR1 MGHRA, CDR2 YSYEKL. The CDR3 nucleotides are TGCGCCAGCAGCCAAGATGGAGAAGGAGTTGGCCCTGAAGCTTTCTTT. This encodes CASSQDGEGVGPEAFF.

This clone was found once. This rearrangement joins TRBV5-1 to TRBJ2-7; D is perhaps TRBD1 (7 bases). This CDR3 spans 14 amino acids. With 3 bases removed from V and 9 bases from J, the gap between germline ends came to 19 bases. Germline lookup yields CDR1 SGHRS and CDR2 YFSETQ. CDR3 protein: CASSSTGSAGGQYF. CDR3 nucleotide sequence: TGCGCCAGCAGCTCGACAGGGTCCGCCGGGGGGCAGTACTTC.

The J gene is TRBJ1-5, the V gene TRBV7-2; D is possibly TRBD1 (6 bases). Germline assignment: CDR1 SGHTA and CDR2 FQGNSA. V was shortened by 5 bases and J by 0 bases, with 17 bases between the two germline ends. The CDR3 covers 17 residues. The CDR3 bases are TGTGCCAGCAGCCTGTACCGGGACACAAATAGCAATCAGCCCCAGCATTTT. It yields the protein CASSLYRDTNSNQPQHF.

This chain links TRBV28 with TRBJ1-5; TRBD1 matches at 8 bases. V lost 6 bases and J lost 4; bases outside the gene matches: 5. The CDR3 has 14 amino acids. CDR1 is MDHEN, CDR2 SYDVKM, per germline. The CDR3 DNA follows: TGTGCCAGCAGCTTAAGACAGGGGAATCAGCCCCAGCATTTT. Amino acid sequence: CASSLRQGNQPQHF. Together with reference TRBV28 and TRBJ1-5, the CDR3 gives the full variable domain: DVKVTQSSRYLVKRTGEKVFLECVQDMDHENMFWYRQDPGLGLRLIYFSYDVKMKEKGDIPEGYSVSREKKERFSLILESASTNQTSMYLCASSLRQGNQPQHFGDGTRLSIL.

J is TRBJ1-2 and V is TRBV3-1 (or the pseudogene TRBV3-2), with D possibly matching TRBD1 (5 bases). Germline V gives CDR1 LGHDT, CDR2 YNNKEL (reference sequence). The CDR3 runs to 14 residues. V dropped 2 bases and J dropped 3 bases, with 10 bases sitting between them. CDR3 in amino acids: CASSQTGQDYGYTF. CDR3 coding DNA: TGTGCCAGCAGCCAAACAGGACAAGACTATGGCTACACCTTC.

The chain is built from TRBV28 and TRBJ1-5; 9 bases match TRBD1. The V gene's germline CDR1 is MDHEN and CDR2 SYDVKM. V shed 6 bases, J shed 12 bases, and the junction held 12 bases outside the gene matches. CDR3 length equals 14 residues. The CDR3 reads CASSTGGTGQVQHF. In DNA form, the CDR3 reads TGTGCCAGCAGCACCGGCGGGACAGGGCAGGTCCAGCATTTT.

This rearrangement joins TRBV9 to TRBJ1-6; possibly TRBD1 for D (5 bases). The CDR3 contains 15 residues. Between the trimmed V and J ends, which lost 0 bases and 6 bases, there was a span of 10 bases. Germline CDR1 is SGDLS and CDR2 is YYNGEE. In nucleotides, the CDR3 is TGTGCCAGCAGCGTAGGTCAGGGAGGTAATTCACCCCTCCACTTT. This codes for CASSVGQGGNSPLHF.

Details on this clone: Distinct nucleotide sequences in the sample also encode this CDR3. J is TRBJ2-5 and V is TRBV3-1 (or the pseudogene TRBV3-2); D uncertain. Per germline, CDR1 LGHDT and CDR2 YNNKEL (reference sequence). The CDR3 loop spans 11 amino acids. V lost 3 bases and J lost 4, with 3 bases in between. The DNA of the CDR3 is TGTGCCAGCAGCCAGAGAGAGACCCAGTACTTC. It encodes CASSQRETQYF.